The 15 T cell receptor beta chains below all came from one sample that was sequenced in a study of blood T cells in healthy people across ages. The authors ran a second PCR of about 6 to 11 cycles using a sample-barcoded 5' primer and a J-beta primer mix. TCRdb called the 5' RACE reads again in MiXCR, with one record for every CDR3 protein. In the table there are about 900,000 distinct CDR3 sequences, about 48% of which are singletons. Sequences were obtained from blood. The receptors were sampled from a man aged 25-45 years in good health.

The CDR3 nucleotides are TGCAGCGTTGAAACAGGGAGTAGCACTGAAGCTTTCTTT. It is translated as CSVETGSSTEAFF. The genes are TRBV29-1 and TRBJ1-1; the D gene is possibly TRBD1 (6 bases). CDR3 length: 13 residues. The V end was cut by 2 bases, the J end by 4 bases, with 11 bases between. The germline gives CDR1 SQVTM, CDR2 ANQGSEA.

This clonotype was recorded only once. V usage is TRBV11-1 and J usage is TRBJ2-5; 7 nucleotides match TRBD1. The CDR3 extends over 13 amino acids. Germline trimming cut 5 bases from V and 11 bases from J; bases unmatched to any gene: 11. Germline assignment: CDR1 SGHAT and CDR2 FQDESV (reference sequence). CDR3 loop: CASSIRQGWEQYF. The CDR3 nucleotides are TGTGCCAGCAGCATTCGACAGGGATGGGAGCAGTACTTC.

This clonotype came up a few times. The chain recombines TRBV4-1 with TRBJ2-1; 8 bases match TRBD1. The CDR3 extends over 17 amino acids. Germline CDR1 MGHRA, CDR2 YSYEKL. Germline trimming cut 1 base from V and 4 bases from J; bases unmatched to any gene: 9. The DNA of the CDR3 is TGCGCCAGCAGCCAAGCCCACAGGGGGTCAATTTACAATGAGCAGTTCTTC. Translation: CASSQAHRGSIYNEQFF.

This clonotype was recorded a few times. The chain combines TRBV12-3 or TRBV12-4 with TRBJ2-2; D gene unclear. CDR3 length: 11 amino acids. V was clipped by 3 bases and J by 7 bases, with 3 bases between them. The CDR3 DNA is TGTGCCAGCAGTTTGAACGGGGAGCTGTTTTTT. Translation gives CASSLNGELFF.

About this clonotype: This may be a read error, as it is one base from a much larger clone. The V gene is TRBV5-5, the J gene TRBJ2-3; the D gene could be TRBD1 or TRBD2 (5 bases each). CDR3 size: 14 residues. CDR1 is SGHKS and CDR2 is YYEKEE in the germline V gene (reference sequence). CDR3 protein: CASSLSGGRDAQYF. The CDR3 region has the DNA TGTGCCAGCAGCTTGAGTGGGGGACGAGATGCGCAGTATTTT. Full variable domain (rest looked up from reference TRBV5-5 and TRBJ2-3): DAGVTQSPTHLIKTRGQQVTLRCSPISGHKSVSWYQQVLGQGPQFIFQYYEKEERGRGNFPDRFSARQFPNYSSELNVNALLLGDSALYLCASSLSGGRDAQYFGPGTRLTVL.

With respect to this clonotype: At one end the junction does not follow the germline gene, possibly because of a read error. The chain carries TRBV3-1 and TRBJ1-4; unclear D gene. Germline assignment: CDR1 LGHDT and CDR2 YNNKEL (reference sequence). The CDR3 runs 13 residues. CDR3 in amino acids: CASRTATNEELFF. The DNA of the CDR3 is TGTGCCAGCAGGACTGCAACTAATGAAGAACTGTTTTTT.

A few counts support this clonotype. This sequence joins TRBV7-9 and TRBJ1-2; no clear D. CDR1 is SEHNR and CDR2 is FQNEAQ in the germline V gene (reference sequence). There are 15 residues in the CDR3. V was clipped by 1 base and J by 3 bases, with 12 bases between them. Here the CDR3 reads CASSLVRTADYGYTF. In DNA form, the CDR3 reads TGTGCCAGCAGCTTAGTAAGGACGGCCGACTATGGCTACACCTTC.

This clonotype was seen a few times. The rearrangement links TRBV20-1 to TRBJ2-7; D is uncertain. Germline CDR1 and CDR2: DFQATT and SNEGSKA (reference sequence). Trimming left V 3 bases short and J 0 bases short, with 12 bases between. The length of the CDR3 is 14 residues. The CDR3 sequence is CSASHPILSYEQYF. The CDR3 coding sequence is TGCAGTGCTAGCCACCCGATACTCTCCTACGAGCAGTACTTC.

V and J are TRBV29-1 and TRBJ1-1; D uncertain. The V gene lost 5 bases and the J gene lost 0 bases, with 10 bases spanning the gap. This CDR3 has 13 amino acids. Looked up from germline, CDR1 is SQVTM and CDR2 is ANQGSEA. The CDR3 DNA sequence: TGCAGCGTTCTCCAGAGAATGAACACTGAAGCTTTCTTT. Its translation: CSVLQRMNTEAFF.

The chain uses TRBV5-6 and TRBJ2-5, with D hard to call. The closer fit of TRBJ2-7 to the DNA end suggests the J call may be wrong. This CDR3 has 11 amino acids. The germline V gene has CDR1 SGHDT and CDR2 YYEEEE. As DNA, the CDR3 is TGTGCCAGCGGGTCCCAGCACGAGCAGTACTTC. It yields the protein CASGSQHEQYF.

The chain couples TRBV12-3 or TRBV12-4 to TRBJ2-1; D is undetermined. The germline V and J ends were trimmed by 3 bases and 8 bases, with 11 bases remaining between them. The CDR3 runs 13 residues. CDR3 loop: CASSFLSADEQFF. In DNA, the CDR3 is TGTGCCAGCAGTTTTTTGTCGGCGGATGAGCAGTTCTTC.

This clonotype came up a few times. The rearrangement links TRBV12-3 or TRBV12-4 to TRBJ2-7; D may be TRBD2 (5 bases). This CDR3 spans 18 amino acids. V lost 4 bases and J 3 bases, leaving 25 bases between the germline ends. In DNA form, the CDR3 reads TGTGCCAGCAGTTCCCCCCGGGCCCCTGGGGAGCGGCACTACGAGCAGTACTTC. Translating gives CASSSPRAPGERHYEQYF.

The CDR3, as DNA: TGTGCCTTACCGCAGACAAGCTATGGCTACACCTTC. Encoded protein: CALPQTSYGYTF. The rearrangement links TRBV27 to TRBJ1-2; D gene unclear. Trimming shortened V by 11 bases and J by 4 bases, and 14 bases separated the two germline ends. The CDR3 sequence is 12 residues long. The germline V gene encodes CDR1 MNHEY and CDR2 SMNVEV (reference sequence).

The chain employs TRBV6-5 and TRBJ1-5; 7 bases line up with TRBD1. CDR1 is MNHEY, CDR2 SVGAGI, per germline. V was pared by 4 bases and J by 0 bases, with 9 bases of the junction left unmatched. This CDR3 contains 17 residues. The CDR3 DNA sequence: TGTGCCAGCAGTTTGACAGGGAGTTTCATTAGCAATCAGCCCCAGCATTTT. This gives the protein CASSLTGSFISNQPQHF.

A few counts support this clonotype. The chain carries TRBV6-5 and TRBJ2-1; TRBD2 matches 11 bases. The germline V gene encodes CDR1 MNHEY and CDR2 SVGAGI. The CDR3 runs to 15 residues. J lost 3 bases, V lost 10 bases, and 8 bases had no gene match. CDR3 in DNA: TGTGCCACGATGGTAGCGGGGGGGCTCTACAATGAGCAGTTCTTC. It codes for CATMVAGGLYNEQFF.